This T cell receptor (beta chain) was captured in a study of blood T cells in healthy people across ages. On this clonotype: A much larger clone differs from this one at a single base, so this may be a read error.

The authors ran a second PCR of roughly 7 to 11 cycles using a sample-barcoded 5' primer and a J-beta primer mix. TCRdb reanalysed the 5' RACE reads using MiXCR and keeps one entry per CDR3 protein. The sample consists of about 1 million distinct CDR3 sequences, 40% to 55% of them appearing once. The specimen sequenced was blood. The receptor was derived from a woman aged 55-69 years in good health.

CDR3 amino acids: CASSTSGGGQFF. The CDR3 region has the DNA TGTGCCAGCAGCACCTCTGGCGGGGGACAGTTCTTC. The rearrangement joins TRBV7-3 to TRBJ2-1; TRBD2 aligns across 7 bases. The CDR3 is 12 amino acids. Trimming at V came to 5 bases and at J to 13 bases, leaving 8 bases not matched to a gene. From germline, CDR1 is SGHTA and CDR2 FQGTGA.